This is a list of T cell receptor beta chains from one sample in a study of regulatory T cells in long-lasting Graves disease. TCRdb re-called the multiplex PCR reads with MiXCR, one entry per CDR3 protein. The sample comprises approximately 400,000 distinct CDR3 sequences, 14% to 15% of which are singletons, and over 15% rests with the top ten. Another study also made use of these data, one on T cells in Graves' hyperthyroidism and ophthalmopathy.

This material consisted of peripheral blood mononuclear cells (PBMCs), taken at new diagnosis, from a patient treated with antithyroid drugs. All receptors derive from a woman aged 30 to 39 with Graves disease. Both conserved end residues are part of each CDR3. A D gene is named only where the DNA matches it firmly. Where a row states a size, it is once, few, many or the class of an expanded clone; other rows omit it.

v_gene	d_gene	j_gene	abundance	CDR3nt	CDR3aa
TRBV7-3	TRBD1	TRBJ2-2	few	TGTGCCAGCACCTCGGGACAGGGTCGGACCGGGGAGCTGTTTTTT	CASTSGQGRTGELFF
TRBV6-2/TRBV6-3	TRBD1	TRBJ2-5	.	TGTGCCAGCAGCCAAGGGGGCTTCTGGGGTCAAGAGACCCAGTACTTC	CASSQGGFWGQETQYF
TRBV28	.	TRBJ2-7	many	TGTGCCAGCAGCTCTACGGACAGCCGCTACGAGCAGTACTTC	CASSSTDSRYEQYF
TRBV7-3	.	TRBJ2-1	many	TGTGCCAGCAGCTTAGGGGGTTATGAGCAGTTCTTC	CASSLGGYEQFF
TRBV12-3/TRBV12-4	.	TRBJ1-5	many	TGTGCCAGCAGTTTGGAGAGGATGTGGCCCCAGCATTTT	CASSLERMWPQHF
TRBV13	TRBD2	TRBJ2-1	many	TGTGCCAGCAGCGCCAATAGCGGGACTTCCTACAATGAGCAGTTCTTC	CASSANSGTSYNEQFF
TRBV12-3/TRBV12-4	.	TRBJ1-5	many	TGTGCCAGCAGTCAAAACAGGGTTGTGATACAGCCCCAGCATTTT	CASSQNRVVIQPQHF
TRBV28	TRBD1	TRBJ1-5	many	TGTGCCAGCAGTTTACCCCGACAGGGGACCCGCTTGCAGCCCCAGCATTTT	CASSLPRQGTRLQPQHF
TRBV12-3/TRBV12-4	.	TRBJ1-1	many	TGTGCCAGCAGCTTAGGAGCCGGGTTGAACACTGAAGCTTTCTTT	CASSLGAGLNTEAFF
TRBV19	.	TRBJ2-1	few	TGTGCCAGTAGCTCAGAGACAGGCCTGCCTTCCTACAATGAGCAGTTCTTC	CASSSETGLPSYNEQFF
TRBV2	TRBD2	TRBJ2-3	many	TGTGCCAGCACCCGAGGGACTAGCGGCACAGATACGCAGTATTTT	CASTRGTSGTDTQYF
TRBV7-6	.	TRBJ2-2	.	TGTGCCAGCAGCCTCGCGACCCAGTGGGGCGGGGAGCTGTTTTTT	CASSLATQWGGELFF
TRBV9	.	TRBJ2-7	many	TGTGCCAGCAGCGTAGGGTTGGAGGGCTCCTACGAGCAGTACTTC	CASSVGLEGSYEQYF
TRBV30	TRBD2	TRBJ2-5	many	TGTGCCTGGAGTGGGTTGCGGGGGGAGACCCAGTACTTC	CAWSGLRGETQYF
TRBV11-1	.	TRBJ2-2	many	TGTGCCAGCAGCCCACCGGACAGGAACACCGGGGAGCTGTTTTTT	CASSPPDRNTGELFF
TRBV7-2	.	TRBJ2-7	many	TGTGCCAGCAGCTTCCCGGGACAAGACTACGAGCAGTACTTC	CASSFPGQDYEQYF
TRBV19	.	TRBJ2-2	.	TGTGCCAGTAGAGTTGAGGGAGTGGGCACCGGGGAGCTGTTTTTT	CASRVEGVGTGELFF
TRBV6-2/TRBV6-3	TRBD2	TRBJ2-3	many	TGTGCCAGCAGTTACGGCGGGAGAAGGTCAGATACGCAGTATTTT	CASSYGGRRSDTQYF
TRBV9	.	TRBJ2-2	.	TGTGCCAGCAGCGTAGGCGGGATTCGGTCCGGGGAGCTGTTTTTT	CASSVGGIRSGELFF
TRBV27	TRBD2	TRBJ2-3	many	TGTGCCAGTAGCGGGGAGGCCCACACAGATACGCAGTATTTT	CASSGEAHTDTQYF
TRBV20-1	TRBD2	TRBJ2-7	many	TGCAGTGCAGTGCAGCGGGAGATCTACGAGCAGTACTTC	CSAVQREIYEQYF
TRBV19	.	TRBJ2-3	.	TGTGCCAGTAGTCCGAGAAAGACTAGTAGTAGCACAGATACGCAGTATTTT	CASSPRKTSSSTDTQYF
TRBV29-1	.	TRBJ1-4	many	TGCAGCGTTGTCGACGTTATGACTAATGAAAAACTGTTTTTT	CSVVDVMTNEKLFF
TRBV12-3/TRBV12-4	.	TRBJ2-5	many	TGTGCCAGCAGTTTTTCCCTGGCCCAGTACTTC	CASSFSLAQYF
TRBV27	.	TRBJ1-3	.	TGTGCCAGCAGATCAGGGGTCTCTGGAAACACCATATATTTT	CASRSGVSGNTIYF
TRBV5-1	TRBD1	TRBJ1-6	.	TGCGCCAGCAGCTCGGGACAGAATAATTCACCCCTCCACTTT	CASSSGQNNSPLHF
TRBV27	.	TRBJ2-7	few	TGTGCCAGCAGTTTATCGGTGGCGACTAGCTCCTACGAGCAGTACTTC	CASSLSVATSSYEQYF
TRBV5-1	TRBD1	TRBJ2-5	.	TGTGCCAGCAGCCCGACAGGGTTTGGGGAGACCCAGTACTTC	CASSPTGFGETQYF
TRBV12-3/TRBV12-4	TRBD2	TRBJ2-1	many	TGTGCCAGCAGTTACGGGAGGGCTTTCAATGAGCAGTTCTTC	CASSYGRAFNEQFF
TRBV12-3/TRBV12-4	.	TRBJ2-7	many	TGTGCCAGCACGCCAGAGCCGAACTACGAGCAGTACTTC	CASTPEPNYEQYF
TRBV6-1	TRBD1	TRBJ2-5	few	TGTGCCAGCAGTACGGACAGGGGTATGGAGACCCAGTACTTC	CASSTDRGMETQYF
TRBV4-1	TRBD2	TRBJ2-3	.	TGCGCCAGCAGAGGCTTAGCGGGAGACCCTGGGGACACAGATACGCAGTATTTT	CASRGLAGDPGDTDTQYF
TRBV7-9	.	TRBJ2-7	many	TGTGCCAGCAGCTCACATAGCACGTCCTACGAGCAGTACTTC	CASSSHSTSYEQYF
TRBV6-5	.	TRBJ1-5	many	TGTGCCAGCAGTTACCGTCAAGACAGTAGCAATCAGCCCCAGCATTTT	CASSYRQDSSNQPQHF
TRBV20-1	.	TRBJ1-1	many	TGCATCGCTCCGCGGCCGGGGATGAATGCTGAAGCTTTCTTT	CIAPRPGMNAEAFF
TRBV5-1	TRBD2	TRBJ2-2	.	TGCGCCAGCAGCCTACCCGGGACTAGCGGGACGGGCGGGGAGCTGTTTTTT	CASSLPGTSGTGGELFF
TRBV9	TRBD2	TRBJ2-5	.	TGTGCCAGCAGCGTAGACGGAGCGGGAGTTGGAGAGACCCAGTACTTC	CASSVDGAGVGETQYF
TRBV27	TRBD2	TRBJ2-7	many	TGTGCCAGCAGTCCATTTGGGAGGGTCAACGAGCAGTACTTC	CASSPFGRVNEQYF
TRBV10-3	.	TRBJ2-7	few	TGTGCCATCAACCGCGGCATCTACTACGAGCAGTACTTC	CAINRGIYYEQYF
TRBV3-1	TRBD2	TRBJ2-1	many	TGTGCCAGCAACCTAGCGGGAGATTACAATGAGCAGTTCTTC	CASNLAGDYNEQFF
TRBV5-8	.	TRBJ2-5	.	TGTGCCAGCAGTTCCGCGGCTATCCAAGAGACCCAGTACTTC	CASSSAAIQETQYF
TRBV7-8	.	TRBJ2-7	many	TGTGCCAGCAGCTTGGACAGAATATACGAGCAGTACTTC	CASSLDRIYEQYF
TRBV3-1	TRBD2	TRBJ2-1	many	TGTGCCAGCAGCCAAGATTCCGTTCTAGCGGGAGTCTACAATGAGCAGTTCTTC	CASSQDSVLAGVYNEQFF
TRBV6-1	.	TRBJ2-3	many	TGTGCCTCCTACCGCGGTGCAGATACGCAGTATTTT	CASYRGADTQYF
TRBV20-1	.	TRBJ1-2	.	TGCAGTGCTGGGGGGGACGGGACCTTC	CSAGGDGTF
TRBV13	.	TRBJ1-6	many	TGTGCCAGCAGCTTATACACGGAGGGGAATTCACCCCTCCACTTT	CASSLYTEGNSPLHF
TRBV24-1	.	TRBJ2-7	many	TGTGCCACCCGAGAGGGTACAGGGCCGGGCGAGCAGTACTTC	CATREGTGPGEQYF
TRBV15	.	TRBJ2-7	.	TGTGCCACCAGCAGAGATGCGTCGGCAGAACCCTACGAGCAGTACTTC	CATSRDASAEPYEQYF
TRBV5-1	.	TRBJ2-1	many	TGCGCCAGCAGCTTAGCGGGCTTCTACAATGAGCAGTTCTTC	CASSLAGFYNEQFF